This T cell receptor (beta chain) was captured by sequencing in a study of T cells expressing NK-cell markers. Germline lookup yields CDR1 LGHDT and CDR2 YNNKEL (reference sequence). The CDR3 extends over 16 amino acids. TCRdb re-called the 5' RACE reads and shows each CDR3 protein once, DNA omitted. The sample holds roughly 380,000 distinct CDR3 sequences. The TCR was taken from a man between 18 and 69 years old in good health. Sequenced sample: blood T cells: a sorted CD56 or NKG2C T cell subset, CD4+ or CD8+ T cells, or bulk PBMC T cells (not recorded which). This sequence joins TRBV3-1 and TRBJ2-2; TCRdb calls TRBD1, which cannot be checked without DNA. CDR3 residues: CASQIDAGENTGELFF.